This passage covers 30 T cell receptor beta chains from one sample sequenced in a study of blood T cell repertoires in COVID-19 (dated by TCRdb to about 2020). Libraries were prepared through the immunoSEQ multiplex PCR assay. Not all clones reach the TCRdb copy of this immuneACCESS table, which keeps in-frame sequences only. Checked studies attribute under half of the gap to unresolved V genes and leave the rest unexplained. The sample table lists 250,000 or so clones, almost 85% of them with a count of one. The ten biggest clones cover 4% to 4.5% of the sample. The sample taken for sequencing was peripheral blood. These receptors were collected from a man aged 50 or older with acute or convalescent COVID-19.

The rearrangement uses TRBV11-2 and TRBJ1-5, with a possible D match to TRBD1 (5 bases). With 5 bases removed from V and 5 bases from J, the gap between germline ends came to 19 bases. CDR3 length: 16 amino acids. In germline, CDR1 is SGHAT, CDR2 FQNNGV. The CDR3 loop reads CASSGVPGGEDQPQHF. Here the CDR3 DNA reads TGTGCCAGCAGCGGCGTACCAGGAGGGGAGGATCAGCCCCAGCATTTT.

This clone was observed a handful of times. The chain is built from TRBV3-1 (or the pseudogene TRBV3-2) and TRBJ1-1; weak D call: TRBD1 (6 bases). Germline values: CDR1 LGHDT, CDR2 YNNKEL (reference sequence). The CDR3 runs to 11 residues. V shed 3 bases and J shed 10 bases, with 9 bases lying between them. The CDR3 reads CASSQGAGAFF. The CDR3 DNA follows: TGTGCCAGCAGCCAGGGGGCCGGAGCTTTCTTT.

This clone has a handful of counts. CDR3 in DNA: TGTGCCTGGAGTTCCAAACAGCCACTGTACACTGAAGCTTTCTTT. Amino acid sequence: CAWSSKQPLYTEAFF. This chain connects TRBV30 to TRBJ1-1; D unresolved. This CDR3 contains 15 residues. From germline, CDR1 is GTSNPN and CDR2 SVGIG (reference sequence). V was shortened by 2 bases and J by 3 bases, with 16 bases between the two germline ends.

The CDR3 bases are TGTGCCAGCAGCTTAGTTTCTGGGAGGCCGACTAATGAAAAACTGTTTTTT. It encodes CASSLVSGRPTNEKLFF. This sequence joins TRBV7-8 and TRBJ1-4; D uncertain. The V gene lost 1 base and the J gene lost 2 bases, with 14 bases spanning the gap. The V gene's germline CDR1 is SGHVS and CDR2 FQNEAQ. This CDR3 is built from 17 residues.

V usage is TRBV6-5 and J usage is TRBJ1-5, with D tentatively TRBD1 (6 bases). Trimming stripped 5 bases from V and 5 bases from J, with 13 bases between. The CDR3 is 14 amino acids. Per the germline V gene, CDR1 is MNHEY and CDR2 is SVGAGI. CDR3 sequence: CASSSGQLHQPQHF. The DNA of the CDR3 is TGTGCCAGCAGTAGTGGACAGCTTCATCAGCCCCAGCATTTT.

The V call is TRBV30, the J call TRBJ1-3; 7 bases fit TRBD1. V gave up 3 bases and J gave up 4 bases; unmatched junction bases: 3. This CDR3 has 13 amino acids. Germline V gives CDR1 GTSNPN, CDR2 SVGIG (reference sequence). The CDR3: CAWRPDRGNTIYF. CDR3 bases: TGTGCCTGGAGACCGGACAGGGGAAACACCATATATTTT.

The rearrangement joins TRBV28 to TRBJ2-1; TRBD2 agrees at 7 bases. The CDR3 has 17 residues. V trimming: 3 bases; J trimming: 2 bases; junction bases outside the gene matches: 10. Germline CDR1 reads MDHEN; CDR2 reads SYDVKM. As DNA, the CDR3 is TGTGCCAGCAGTTTGGTAATGGCTAGCGGAACCTACAATGAGCAGTTCTTC. Residues: CASSLVMASGTYNEQFF. Based on the CDR3 plus reference TRBV28 and TRBJ2-1, the full variable domain is DVKVTQSSRYLVKRTGEKVFLECVQDMDHENMFWYRQDPGLGLRLIYFSYDVKMKEKGDIPEGYSVSREKKERFSLILESASTNQTSMYLCASSLVMASGTYNEQFFGPGTRLTVL.

This clone is a singleton in its sample. This CDR3 reads CASSDFRGMDQPQHF. Written as DNA, the CDR3 is TGCGCCAGCAGTGATTTCAGGGGCATGGATCAGCCCCAGCATTTT. The gene calls are TRBV10-2 and TRBJ1-5; maybe TRBD1 (6 bases). Germline CDR1 reads WSHSY; CDR2 reads SAAADI. The length of the CDR3 is 15 residues. The ends were cut back, 3 bases at V and 5 bases at J, with 14 bases in the middle.

This rearrangement joins TRBV6-1 to TRBJ1-1; possible D gene TRBD1, 6 bases. CDR3 length equals 16 residues. CDR1 is MNHNS, CDR2 SASEGT, per germline. Trimming stripped 0 bases from V and 2 bases from J, with 13 bases between. The CDR3 loop is CASSEAWQGPNTEAFF. CDR3 nucleotides: TGTGCCAGCAGTGAAGCTTGGCAGGGGCCTAACACTGAAGCTTTCTTT.

The gene calls are TRBV5-8 and TRBJ2-5; a possible D gene is TRBD2 (5 bases). Looked up from germline, CDR1 is SGHTS and CDR2 is YDEGEE. The CDR3 runs to 17 residues. Trimming left V 2 bases short and J 4 bases short, with 21 bases between. The CDR3 region is CASSFLRRILLGETQYF. The DNA of the CDR3 is TGTGCCAGCAGCTTTTTAAGGAGGATCCTCTTGGGAGAGACCCAGTACTTC.

The V and J genes are TRBV5-6 and TRBJ2-7; 7 bases line up with TRBD1. The CDR3 is 14 residues long. Unmatched junction bases numbered 7, after V lost 4 bases and J lost 3 bases. CDR1 is SGHDT and CDR2 is YYEEEE in the germline V gene. The CDR3 bases are TGTGCCAGCAGCCGAATAGGGACAGACTACGAGCAGTACTTC. Protein sequence: CASSRIGTDYEQYF.

The V gene is TRBV5-1, the J gene TRBJ2-3; D call uncertain. V was clipped by 1 base and J by 6 bases, with 12 bases between them. Germline-derived CDR1 and CDR2 are SGHRS and YFSETQ. The CDR3 is 14 amino acids. DNA of the CDR3: TGCGCCAGCAGCTTGACGGAGCTAAAGGATACGCAGTATTTT. Translating gives CASSLTELKDTQYF.

The gene calls are TRBV2 and TRBJ2-7, with 9 nucleotides matching TRBD1. CDR1 and CDR2 (germline): SNHLY, FYNNEI. V lost 8 bases and J lost 1; bases outside the gene matches: 6. The CDR3 sequence is 14 residues long. DNA of the CDR3: TGTGCCAGCCTCCGGGACAGGGTTTCCTACGAGCAGTACTTC. Protein product: CASLRDRVSYEQYF.

The chain joins TRBV7-2 to TRBJ1-5, with D possibly being TRBD1 (5 bases). Germline CDR1 is SGHTA and CDR2 is FQGNSA. This CDR3 contains 13 residues. Trimming shortened V by 2 bases and J by 7 bases, and 9 bases separated the two germline ends. Here the CDR3 DNA reads TGTGCCAGCAGCTTACAGGGATGGCAGCCCCAGCATTTT. Translated, it gives CASSLQGWQPQHF. Full variable domain (rest looked up from reference TRBV7-2 and TRBJ1-5): GAGVSQSPSNKVTEKGKDVELRCDPISGHTALYWYRQSLGQGLEFLIYFQGNSAPDKSGLPSDRFSAERTGGSVSTLTIQRTQQEDSAVYLCASSLQGWQPQHFGDGTRLSIL.

The chain recombines TRBV7-2 with TRBJ1-2; no firm D call. Trimming cost V 1 base and J 4 bases, with 13 bases left between them. Germline CDR1 and CDR2: SGHTA and FQGNSA. The CDR3 loop spans 15 amino acids. DNA for the CDR3: TGTGCCAGCAGCTTAGTACACCCCGAGGGCTATGGCTACACCTTC. Its protein product is CASSLVHPEGYGYTF.

The table lists this clone with a few counts. The rearrangement uses TRBV20-1 and TRBJ2-1; D is uncertain. Germline lookup yields CDR1 DFQATT and CDR2 SNEGSKA (reference sequence). CDR3 length equals 13 residues. V was clipped by 3 bases and J by 6 bases, with 12 bases between them. CDR3 DNA sequence: TGCAGTGCTAGTTCAGAGGCCTCCAATGAGCAGTTCTTC. It yields the protein CSASSEASNEQFF.

The V and J genes are TRBV5-1 and TRBJ2-2, with a possible D match to TRBD1 (6 bases). Trimming removed 0 bases from V and 6 bases from J, with 15 bases in between. The germline V gene has CDR1 SGHRS and CDR2 YFSETQ. The CDR3 has 16 amino acids. The CDR3 region has the DNA TGCGCCAGCAGCTTGGTATCGTCAGGGGTTTCCGGGGAGCTGTTTTTT. Protein sequence: CASSLVSSGVSGELFF. The entire variable domain, with the rest obtained from reference TRBV5-1 and TRBJ2-2, is as follows: KAGVTQTPRYLIKTRGQQVTLSCSPISGHRSVSWYQQTPGQGLQFLFEYFSETQRNKGNFPGRFSGRQFSNSRSEMNVSTLELGDSALYLCASSLVSSGVSGELFFGEGSRLTVL.

The V call is TRBV7-3, the J call TRBJ1-5; 9 positions agree with TRBD1. The V and J ends lost 4 bases and 2 bases, in that order; junction bases with no gene match: 9. The V gene's germline CDR1 is SGHTA and CDR2 FQGTGA. CDR3 length: 17 amino acids. In DNA form, the CDR3 reads TGTGCCAGCAGCTCGGGACAGGGCTTTAGAGGCAATCAGCCCCAGCATTTT. It specifies CASSSGQGFRGNQPQHF.

The chain joins TRBV5-6 to TRBJ2-3; D is uncertain. Looked up from germline, CDR1 is SGHDT and CDR2 is YYEEEE. The CDR3 runs 14 residues. V lost 4 bases and J 2 bases, leaving 11 bases between the germline ends. The CDR3 DNA reads TGTGCCAGCAGCCCCGACTTACACACAGATACGCAGTATTTT. Translation gives CASSPDLHTDTQYF.

This clone was seen a handful of times. J is TRBJ1-1 and V is TRBV7-8; weak D call: TRBD1 (6 bases). V lost 0 bases to trimming and J lost 1 base, with 27 bases between them. This CDR3 has 21 amino acids. Per germline, CDR1 SGHVS and CDR2 FQNEAQ. The DNA for the CDR3 is TGTGCCAGCAGCTTAGCTCGGATGGGGGGGGCTCAAGTTGGTTGGAACACTGAAGCTTTCTTT. Amino acids: CASSLARMGGAQVGWNTEAFF.

This clone was picked up one time. This chain links TRBV7-3 with TRBJ1-1, with D possibly matching TRBD1 (6 bases). The CDR3 length is 14 residues. V shed 5 bases and J shed 6 bases, with 16 bases lying between them. CDR1 SGHTA and CDR2 FQGTGA come from the germline V gene. The CDR3 sequence: CASSPAQGRPEAFF. The CDR3 DNA follows: TGTGCCAGCAGCCCCGCCCAGGGGCGCCCTGAAGCTTTCTTT.

The chain joins TRBV5-4 to TRBJ2-7; 7 bases align to TRBD1. Germline lookup yields CDR1 SGHNT and CDR2 YYREEE (reference sequence). The V segment lost 0 bases and the J segment 2 bases; nucleotides outside the gene matches: 5. The CDR3 totals 15 residues. CDR3 protein: CASSLVQGPTYEQYF. DNA of the CDR3: TGTGCCAGCAGCTTGGTACAGGGGCCGACCTACGAGCAGTACTTC.

The chain links TRBV15 to TRBJ1-2, with 10 nucleotides matching TRBD1. The CDR3 covers 13 residues. Germline loops: CDR1 LNHNV, CDR2 YYDKDF (reference sequence). Trimming at V came to 3 bases and at J to 6 bases, leaving 1 base not matched to a gene. CDR3 residues: CATSRGTGDGYTF. The DNA of the CDR3 is TGTGCCACCAGCAGGGGGACAGGGGATGGCTACACCTTC.

The chain recombines TRBV27 with TRBJ2-1; 10 bases agree with TRBD1. CDR1 and CDR2 from the germline V gene are MNHEY and SMNVEV (reference sequence). Trimming removed 7 bases from V and 8 bases from J; junction bases left unmatched: 8. This CDR3 contains 14 residues. This CDR3 is CASKRGQGGYEQFF. CDR3 DNA sequence: TGTGCCAGCAAACGAGGACAGGGGGGCTATGAGCAGTTCTTC.

For this clone: The sample has other DNA sequences that encode this CDR3 too. This chain's CDR3 is CASSPRDTEAFF. The CDR3, as DNA: TGTGCCAGCTCACCGAGGGACACTGAAGCTTTCTTT. This rearrangement joins TRBV18 to TRBJ1-1; D unresolved. There are 12 residues in the CDR3. From germline, CDR1 is KGHSH and CDR2 LQKENI. Between the trimmed V and J ends, which lost 3 bases and 3 bases, there was a span of 5 bases.

The CDR3: CSVDGTDGGAPYEQYF. CDR3 DNA sequence: TGCAGCGTTGACGGAACTGACGGGGGGGCCCCCTACGAGCAGTACTTC. The rearrangement uses TRBV29-1 and TRBJ2-7; 8 nucleotides agree with TRBD2. CDR3 length: 16 residues. Per the germline V gene, CDR1 is SQVTM and CDR2 is ANQGSEA. Trimming took 3 bases from V and 2 from J; bases not matched to a gene: 12.

This CDR3 is CASSPSIGRGGRGTDTQYF. Here the CDR3 DNA reads TGTGCCAGTAGTCCGTCGATTGGGCGGGGGGGCCGAGGTACAGATACGCAGTATTTT. The J gene is TRBJ2-3, the V gene TRBV19; 9 bases align to TRBD2. The V segment lost 5 bases and the J segment 3 bases; nucleotides outside the gene matches: 18. CDR1 and CDR2 from the germline V gene are LNHDA and SQIVND (reference sequence). The CDR3 covers 19 residues. The full variable domain, its missing parts supplied by reference TRBV19 and TRBJ2-3, is DGGITQSPKYLFRKEGQNVTLSCEQNLNHDAMYWYRQDPGQGLRLIYYSQIVNDFQKGDIAEGYSVSREKKESFPLTVTSAQKNPTAFYLCASSPSIGRGGRGTDTQYFGPGTRLTVL.

The rearrangement links TRBV7-9 to TRBJ2-7; TRBD2 is a possible D gene (6 bases). Germline V lookup: CDR1 SEHNR, CDR2 FQNEAQ (reference sequence). Trimming took 5 bases from V and 6 from J, leaving 14 bases between them. This CDR3 contains 13 residues. DNA of the CDR3: TGTGCCAGCAGCCCGGGGACTCGAAGCGAGCAGTACTTC. Translated, it gives CASSPGTRSEQYF.

The chain links TRBV13 to TRBJ2-1; a weak D match, TRBD2 (7 bases). The CDR3 is 15 residues long. V was shortened by 3 bases and J by 2 bases, with 11 bases between the two germline ends. Per germline, CDR1 PRHDT and CDR2 FYEKMQ (reference sequence). CDR3 sequence reads: CASSFRGAPYNEQFF. The CDR3 bases are TGTGCCAGCAGCTTCCGGGGGGCCCCCTACAATGAGCAGTTCTTC.

The gene calls are TRBV6-6 and TRBJ1-5; 7 bases line up with TRBD1. The CDR3 runs to 16 residues. Trimming took 5 bases from V and 0 from J; bases not matched to a gene: 7. Germline V gives CDR1 MNHNY, CDR2 SVGAGI (reference sequence). The CDR3 protein is CASSRIQGYSNQPQHF. DNA for the CDR3: TGTGCCAGCAGTAGAATACAGGGGTATAGCAATCAGCCCCAGCATTTT.